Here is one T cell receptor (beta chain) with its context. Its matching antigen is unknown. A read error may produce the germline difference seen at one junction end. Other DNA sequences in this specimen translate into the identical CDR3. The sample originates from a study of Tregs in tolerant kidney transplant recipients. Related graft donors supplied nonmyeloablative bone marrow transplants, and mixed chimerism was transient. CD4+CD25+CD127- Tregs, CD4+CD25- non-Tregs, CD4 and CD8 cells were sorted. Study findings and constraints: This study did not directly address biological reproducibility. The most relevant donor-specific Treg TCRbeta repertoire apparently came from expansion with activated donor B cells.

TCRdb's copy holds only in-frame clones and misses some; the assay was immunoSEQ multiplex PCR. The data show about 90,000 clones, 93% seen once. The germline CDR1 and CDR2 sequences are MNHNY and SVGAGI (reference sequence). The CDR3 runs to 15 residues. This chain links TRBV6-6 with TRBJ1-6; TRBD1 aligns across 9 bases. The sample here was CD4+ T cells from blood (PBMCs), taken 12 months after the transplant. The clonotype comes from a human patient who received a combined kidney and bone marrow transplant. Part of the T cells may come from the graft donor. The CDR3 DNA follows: TGTGCCAGCAGTTACTCACAGGGGGCTCATTCCCCCCTCCACTTT. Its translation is CASSYSQGAHSPLHF.